This passage covers 4 T cell receptor beta chains from one sample sequenced in a study of T cell changes during pregnancy in multiple sclerosis. The protocol was immunoSEQ multiplex PCR, while the TCRdb copy is restricted to in-frame clones and leaves out a portion. Among about 97,000 clones listed, around nine tenths were seen once. Sequences were derived from peripheral blood, sampled in the second trimester of pregnancy. Every receptor here comes from a female donor in good health, enrolled as a control in a pregnancy study.

V gene TRBV30 combines with J gene TRBJ2-2; D gene uncertain. This CDR3 region has 13 residues. Per the germline V gene, CDR1 is GTSNPN and CDR2 is SVGIG (reference sequence). V was shortened by 0 bases and J by 8 bases, with 10 bases between the two germline ends. The CDR3 DNA follows: TGTGCCTGGAGTGTACGTATGGAGGGGGAGCTGTTTTTT. Its translation is CAWSVRMEGELFF.

The chain is built from TRBV7-2 and TRBJ2-7; weak D call: TRBD1 (5 bases). Trimming took off 0 bases at V and 5 bases at J, with 17 bases between the two ends. This CDR3 has 16 residues. Looked up from germline, CDR1 is SGHTA and CDR2 is FQGNSA. This CDR3 reads CASSLAGPGFLNEQYF. CDR3 DNA sequence: TGTGCCAGCAGCTTAGCGGGGCCAGGGTTCTTGAACGAGCAGTACTTC.

The V gene is TRBV11-2, the J gene TRBJ1-5; no definite D call. The CDR3 runs 14 residues. The germline CDR1 and CDR2 sequences are SGHAT and FQNNGV. V lost 6 bases and J 2 bases, leaving 11 bases between the germline ends. The CDR3 bases are TGTGCCAGCAGTATAGACGGGGGCAATCAGCCCCAGCATTTT. Protein product: CASSIDGGNQPQHF.

This clone was observed a single time. The chain combines TRBV5-1 with TRBJ2-1; possible D gene TRBD1, 6 bases. CDR3 length equals 14 residues. The V gene lost 5 bases and the J gene lost 4 bases, with 13 bases spanning the gap. Germline V gene sequence: CDR1 SGHRS, CDR2 YFSETQ. CDR3: CASRQGEGYNEQFF. The CDR3 DNA reads TGCGCCAGCAGACAGGGAGAGGGATACAATGAGCAGTTCTTC.